One sample yielded the 22 T cell receptor beta chains listed below, sequenced in a study of T cell changes during pregnancy in multiple sclerosis. Sequencing used immunoSEQ multiplex PCR; TCRdb keeps in-frame clones, though not all of them. This sample carries around 68,000 clones, 75% to 95% of them seen once, and the ten largest clones take 0.43%. Source: CD4+ T cells from peripheral blood mononuclear cells, taken before pregnancy. The receptors derive from a female donor with multiple sclerosis, enrolled in a pregnancy study.

The J gene is TRBJ1-5, the V gene TRBV5-1; tentative D call: TRBD1 (6 bases). V was pared by 0 bases and J by 6 bases, with 10 bases between. Germline V gives CDR1 SGHRS, CDR2 YFSETQ. The CDR3 totals 14 residues. CDR3 protein: CASSLEGGSQPQHF. The CDR3 DNA sequence: TGCGCCAGCAGCTTGGAGGGGGGGAGTCAGCCCCAGCATTTT.

V usage is TRBV18 and J usage is TRBJ2-3; D is unclear. Germline lookup yields CDR1 KGHSH and CDR2 LQKENI. The CDR3 covers 11 residues. Trimming pared 4 bases from V and 3 bases from J, leaving 2 bases between. For the CDR3, the DNA is TGTGCCAGCTCACTAACAGATACGCAGTATTTT. Residues: CASSLTDTQYF.

The chain recombines TRBV11-3 with TRBJ2-1; 9 bases match TRBD2. There are 15 residues in the CDR3. With V trimmed by 1 base and J by 6 bases, 4 bases remained unmatched. Germline loops: CDR1 SGHNT, CDR2 YENEEA. CDR3 loop: CASSLGAGGFNEQFF. In DNA form, the CDR3 reads TGTGCCAGCAGCTTAGGAGCGGGAGGCTTCAATGAGCAGTTCTTC. Combining the CDR3 with reference TRBV11-3 and TRBJ2-1 gives the whole variable domain EAGVVQSPRYKIIEKKQPVAFWCNPISGHNTLYWYLQNLGQGPELLIRYENEEAVDDSQLPKDRFSAERLKGVDSTLKIQPAELGDSAVYLCASSLGAGGFNEQFFGPGTRLTVL.

This chain uses TRBV18 with TRBJ2-5, with a possible D match to TRBD1 (6 bases). The ends were cut back, 3 bases at V and 1 base at J, with 9 bases in the middle. Germline assignment: CDR1 KGHSH and CDR2 LQKENI. This CDR3 is built from 14 residues. CDR3 residues: CASSPRQAQETQYF. The CDR3 nucleotides read TGTGCCAGCTCACCCCGACAGGCCCAAGAGACCCAGTACTTC.

The CDR3 sequence: CASSDKTSYGYTF. CDR3 DNA: TGCGCCAGCAGCGACAAGACGTCCTATGGCTACACCTTC. V is TRBV5-1 and J is TRBJ1-2; no clear D. The germline V gene has CDR1 SGHRS and CDR2 YFSETQ. Trimming took off 4 bases at V and 4 bases at J, with 11 bases between the two ends. This CDR3 is built from 13 residues.

The V gene is TRBV28, the J gene TRBJ1-2; 9 bases map to TRBD1. Germline CDR1 reads MDHEN; CDR2 reads SYDVKM. V was pared by 6 bases and J by 7 bases, with 9 bases of the junction left unmatched. The CDR3 extends over 14 amino acids. The CDR3 coding sequence is TGTGCCAGCAGCATCCCGGGACAGGGTGGTGGCTACACCTTC. This codes for CASSIPGQGGGYTF.

There are a few counts of this clone. The J gene is TRBJ1-2, the V gene TRBV6-1, with 8 bases aligning to TRBD1. Per the germline V gene, CDR1 is MNHNS and CDR2 is SASEGT. The junction had 7 bases not matched to a gene; V was cut back by 8 bases and J by 8 bases. The CDR3 sequence is 12 residues long. This CDR3 is CASQDRVRGYTF. CDR3 sequence (DNA): TGTGCCAGCCAGGACAGGGTTCGGGGCTACACCTTC.

The chain carries TRBV6-1 and TRBJ2-7; D gene uncertain. CDR3 length equals 15 residues. Germline V gene data show CDR1 as MNHNS and CDR2 as SASEGT. Trimming removed 0 bases at V and 3 bases at J, with 12 bases between. This CDR3 reads CASSEALMAFYEQYF. In DNA, the CDR3 is TGTGCCAGCAGTGAAGCGCTCATGGCCTTCTACGAGCAGTACTTC.

The chain joins TRBV28 to TRBJ2-2, with D perhaps matching TRBD1 (5 bases). V shed 9 bases and J shed 0 bases, with 8 bases lying between them. There are 13 residues in the CDR3. CDR1 MDHEN and CDR2 SYDVKM come from the germline V gene. The CDR3 sequence: CASLQANTGELFF. The CDR3 nucleotides read TGTGCCAGTTTACAGGCGAACACCGGGGAGCTGTTTTTT.

V is TRBV5-8 and J is TRBJ2-1; D gene uncertain. CDR3 length: 14 residues. From germline, CDR1 is SGHTS and CDR2 YDEGEE. V was pared by 4 bases and J by 8 bases, with 16 bases between. CDR3 in DNA: TGTGCCAGCAGCAACCAGAGAGGAATTGATGAGCAGTTCTTC. It is translated as CASSNQRGIDEQFF.

CDR3 sequence reads: CAWSVGQGISNQPQHF. Written as DNA, the CDR3 is TGTGCCTGGAGTGTAGGACAGGGTATAAGCAATCAGCCCCAGCATTTT. The chain is built from TRBV30 and TRBJ1-5; 8 nucleotides align to TRBD1. CDR1 and CDR2 from the germline V gene are GTSNPN and SVGIG (reference sequence). V shed 0 bases, J shed 1 base, and the junction held 5 bases outside the gene matches. The CDR3 covers 16 residues.

The V gene is TRBV2, the J gene TRBJ2-7; 11 nucleotides match TRBD2. The germline V gene encodes CDR1 SNHLY and CDR2 FYNNEI. The CDR3 covers 15 residues. The V segment lost 8 bases and the J segment 1 base; nucleotides outside the gene matches: 7. The CDR3 DNA reads as TGTGCCAGCCGAGATGGGACTAGCGGTTCCTACGAGCAGTACTTC. Translated, it gives CASRDGTSGSYEQYF.

The chain has TRBV15 and TRBJ1-4, with D perhaps matching TRBD1 (5 bases). Germline CDR1 is LNHNV and CDR2 is YYDKDF (reference sequence). The CDR3 length is 13 residues. V was trimmed by 8 bases and J by 8 bases, leaving 15 bases between them. Here the CDR3 DNA reads TGTGCCACCTCGGCGCAGGGAAGGGAAAAACTGTTTTTT. Translated, it gives CATSAQGREKLFF.

The rearrangement uses TRBV28 and TRBJ1-1; no clear D gene. Germline V lookup: CDR1 MDHEN, CDR2 SYDVKM. Trimming left V 6 bases short and J 1 base short, with 15 bases between. The length of the CDR3 is 15 residues. CDR3 amino acids: CASSYSGYRNTEAFF. The CDR3 DNA is TGTGCCAGCAGCTACTCCGGGTACCGGAACACTGAAGCTTTCTTT.

The chain links TRBV15 to TRBJ1-2, with D uncertain. Germline V gene sequence: CDR1 LNHNV, CDR2 YYDKDF (reference sequence). With 3 bases removed from V and 8 bases from J, the gap between germline ends came to 16 bases. This CDR3 has 14 residues. For the CDR3, the DNA is TGTGCCACCAGCAGCCCGGTGGAGTGGATGGGCTACACCTTC. As protein: CATSSPVEWMGYTF.

The sample holds a few counts of this clone. The chain is built from TRBV7-8 and TRBJ1-6; TRBD1 matches 8 bases. The CDR3 runs to 17 residues. With 0 bases clipped from V and 1 base from J, the junction kept 2 bases outside the gene matches. Germline loops: CDR1 SGHVS, CDR2 FQNEAQ. CDR3 residues: CASSLAGQGSYNSPLHF. In DNA form, the CDR3 reads TGTGCCAGCAGCTTAGCAGGACAGGGATCCTATAATTCACCCCTCCACTTT.

This rearrangement joins TRBV29-1 to TRBJ1-2, with a possible D match to TRBD1 (5 bases). This CDR3 region has 14 residues. V was pared by 0 bases and J by 1 base, with 9 bases between. Per germline, CDR1 SQVTM and CDR2 ANQGSEA. In nucleotides, the CDR3 is TGCAGCGTTGAAGACGGAGGGGTTAACTATGGCTACACCTTC. This gives the protein CSVEDGGVNYGYTF.

The rearrangement links TRBV29-1 to TRBJ1-2; tentatively, D is TRBD1 (5 bases). CDR1 and CDR2 (germline): SQVTM, ANQGSEA. CDR3 size: 15 residues. Trimming pared 1 base from V and 8 bases from J, leaving 20 bases between. CDR3 nucleotide sequence: TGCAGCGTTGAAGGGGATGGGCAGGGCGGTCGGGGCTACACCTTC. This sequence encodes CSVEGDGQGGRGYTF.

The rearrangement joins TRBV29-1 to TRBJ2-7; no reliable D call. This CDR3 is 12 amino acids long. The V end lost 4 bases, the J end lost 2 bases, and 9 bases lay between the germline ends. The germline gives CDR1 SQVTM, CDR2 ANQGSEA. The CDR3 here is CSVAAGTYEQYF. In nucleotides, the CDR3 is TGCAGCGTTGCCGCCGGTACCTACGAGCAGTACTTC.

The CDR3: CASSPNLAGGGETQYF. CDR3 nucleotide sequence: TGTGCCAGCAGCCCCAACCTCGCGGGGGGCGGGGAGACCCAGTACTTC. J is TRBJ2-5 and V is TRBV7-2; 8 bases align to TRBD2. Germline V lookup: CDR1 SGHTA, CDR2 FQGNSA. V shed 5 bases and J 5 bases; nucleotides not matched to a gene: 13. This CDR3 region has 16 residues.

The J gene is TRBJ2-5, the V gene TRBV21-1; the D segment call TRBD2 is taken from the table without a DNA check. TRBV21-1 is deemed a pseudogene. CDR3 length: 17 residues. The CDR3, as DNA: TGTGCCAGCAGCACTTGGTTGGAGCGGGGGGGCTTTGAGACCCAGTACTTC. This translates into CASSTWLERGGFETQYF.

V usage is TRBV18 and J usage is TRBJ2-1; maybe TRBD2 (6 bases). The CDR3 is 15 residues long. Germline V lookup: CDR1 KGHSH, CDR2 LQKENI. Trimming took off 5 bases at V and 0 bases at J, with 11 bases between the two ends. CDR3 sequence (DNA): TGTGCCAGCTCAGTCGGGAGCAGCTCCTACAATGAGCAGTTCTTC. As protein: CASSVGSSSYNEQFF.